These 12 T cell receptor beta chains were sequenced from one sample in a study of shared clonotypes between healthy human individuals. Produced via immunoSEQ multiplex PCR; TCRdb's table is partial and in-frame only. The table lists 1.5 million to 1.9 million clones, 95% to 99% of them singletons, with around 0.47% in the top ten. Sequenced input: naive CD4+ T cells sorted from blood. The subset here: CD45RA+ positively selected. These receptors originate from a man aged 25 to 40 in good health.

V usage is TRBV5-1 and J usage is TRBJ2-5, with D maybe TRBD1 (7 bases). The CDR3 extends over 15 amino acids. Germline values: CDR1 SGHRS, CDR2 YFSETQ. Trimming took off 4 bases at V and 0 bases at J, with 13 bases between the two ends. Written as DNA, the CDR3 is TGCGCCAGCAGCGGGGGGACAGCTAACCAAGAGACCCAGTACTTC. Amino acid sequence: CASSGGTANQETQYF. The variable domain in full, completed from reference TRBV5-1 and TRBJ2-5, reads KAGVTQTPRYLIKTRGQQVTLSCSPISGHRSVSWYQQTPGQGLQFLFEYFSETQRNKGNFPGRFSGRQFSNSRSEMNVSTLELGDSALYLCASSGGTANQETQYFGPGTRLLVL.

The chain employs TRBV25-1 and TRBJ1-5, with TRBD1 matching 7 bases. V dropped 6 bases and J dropped 3; count of bases not matched to a gene: 5. Germline CDR1 and CDR2: MGHDK and SYGVNS. The CDR3 totals 14 residues. This chain's CDR3 is CASSTDRVNQPQHF. The CDR3 coding sequence is TGTGCCAGCAGCACCGACAGGGTCAATCAGCCCCAGCATTTT.

The chain has TRBV9 and TRBJ2-1, with no clear D. V was shortened by 2 bases and J by 4 bases, with 13 bases between the two germline ends. The CDR3 runs to 15 residues. The germline CDR1 and CDR2 sequences are SGDLS and YYNGEE. CDR3 loop: CASSVAGFFYNEQFF. CDR3 DNA: TGTGCCAGCAGCGTGGCAGGATTCTTTTACAATGAGCAGTTCTTC.

This rearrangement joins TRBV9 to TRBJ2-5; 8 bases agree with TRBD2. The CDR3 has 15 residues. After removal of 4 bases from V and 2 bases from J, the junction contained 7 bases not matched to a gene. From germline, CDR1 is SGDLS and CDR2 YYNGEE. CDR3 region: CASSIAGSRQETQYF. The CDR3 nucleotides read TGTGCCAGCAGCATAGCGGGAAGTCGACAAGAGACCCAGTACTTC.

The chain joins TRBV10-2 to TRBJ2-3; the D gene could be TRBD1 or TRBD2 (6 bases each). Trimming removed 5 bases at V and 3 bases at J, with 15 bases between. The germline V gene has CDR1 WSHSY and CDR2 SAAADI. The CDR3 sequence is 15 residues long. The CDR3 protein is CASSSPQGRTDTQYF. The CDR3 DNA sequence: TGCGCCAGCAGTAGTCCCCAGGGGAGGACAGATACGCAGTATTTT.

In this sample, this clone turned up once. The chain has TRBV6-4 and TRBJ2-1, with TRBD2 as a possible D gene (6 bases). This CDR3 has 17 amino acids. The ends were cut back, 6 bases at V and 4 bases at J, with 22 bases in the middle. Looked up from germline, CDR1 is MRHNA and CDR2 is SNTAGT. The CDR3 spells CASSQLVAEAPYNEQFF. In DNA, the CDR3 is TGTGCCAGCAGCCAGCTGGTAGCGGAAGCCCCTTACAATGAGCAGTTCTTC.

The genes are TRBV7-8 and TRBJ2-5; 10 positions agree with TRBD2. The CDR3 is 14 amino acids. Germline assignment: CDR1 SGHVS and CDR2 FQNEAQ. Losses at the gene ends were 1 base for V and 5 bases for J; bases not matched to a gene: 1. Here the CDR3 DNA reads TGTGCCAGCAGCTTAGTTAGCGGGGGGGAGACCCAGTACTTC. It encodes CASSLVSGGETQYF.

The chain links TRBV30 to TRBJ2-7; D possibly corresponds to TRBD2 (6 bases). The germline V gene has CDR1 GTSNPN and CDR2 SVGIG (reference sequence). With 4 bases removed from V and 0 bases from J, the gap between germline ends came to 10 bases. This CDR3 contains 13 residues. The CDR3 DNA reads TGTGCCTGGATACCGGGAGACTCCTACGAGCAGTACTTC. Translated: CAWIPGDSYEQYF.

This chain's CDR3 is CASTSQTGQGAFGYTF. The CDR3 DNA is TGTGCCAGCACCTCACAGACTGGACAGGGGGCCTTTGGCTACACCTTC. The gene calls are TRBV5-6 and TRBJ1-2; 11 bases agree with TRBD1. The CDR3 length is 16 residues. The V gene's germline CDR1 is SGHDT and CDR2 YYEEEE. Unmatched junction bases numbered 14, after V lost 6 bases and J lost 7 bases.

The chain links TRBV27 to TRBJ1-5, with TRBD1 as a possible D gene (5 bases). With 6 bases removed from V and 0 bases from J, the gap between germline ends came to 15 bases. The CDR3 spans 16 residues. Germline values: CDR1 MNHEY, CDR2 SMNVEV (reference sequence). The CDR3 spells CASSLSGGTSNQPQHF. The CDR3 DNA reads as TGTGCCAGCAGCCTCTCGGGGGGTACTAGCAATCAGCCCCAGCATTTT.

This clone was counted a single time. CDR3 bases: TGTGCCAGCTCCAAACCTCAGGGTATCGGCGGCTACACCTTC. This codes for CASSKPQGIGGYTF. The chain is built from TRBV6-6 and TRBJ1-2; D possibly corresponds to TRBD1 (5 bases). The CDR3 is 14 amino acids. The germline CDR1 and CDR2 sequences are MNHNY and SVGAGI (reference sequence). The germline V and J ends were trimmed by 8 bases and 8 bases, with 21 bases remaining between them.

V and J are TRBV29-1 and TRBJ2-7; D gene ambiguous. The V end was cut by 4 bases, the J end by 3 bases, with 19 bases between. Germline V lookup: CDR1 SQVTM, CDR2 ANQGSEA. The CDR3 is 15 amino acids. In DNA, the CDR3 is TGCAGCGTTGCTGTCCCGGCCGCGATAAGCTACGAGCAGTACTTC. Protein sequence: CSVAVPAAISYEQYF.